Listed below are T cell receptor beta chains from one sample, sequenced in a study of OX40 agonist ivuxolimab in advanced cancers. Libraries were prepared by immunoSEQ multiplex PCR; TCRdb keeps only in-frame clonotypes and omits some of them. The sample lists 80,000 to 100,000 clones; 92% were seen once. The material was CD4+ or CD8+ T cells sorted from blood, obtained in a trial of the OX40 agonist ivuxolimab. These receptors were obtained from an adult with an advanced solid tumor such as melanoma, head and neck, liver or kidney cancer. Each CDR3 is given with its conserved first and last residue. D genes are given only for firm matches. Clone sizes are given selectively: once, few, many, or a class where the clone is expanded.

D,size,V,J,DNA,CDR3
TRBD2,.,TRBV19,TRBJ2-2,TGTGCCAGTAGTATTTTCCGGGGGGGCCAGGCCGGGGAGCTGTTTTTT,CASSIFRGGQAGELFF
.,.,TRBV9,TRBJ1-2,TGTGCCAGCAGCGTGGACGGTACTAACTATGGCTACACCTTC,CASSVDGTNYGYTF
TRBD1,.,TRBV7-9,TRBJ2-6,TGTGCCAGCAGCCCACCGGGGACAGCAGGCTCTGGGGCCAACGTCCTGACTTTC,CASSPPGTAGSGANVLTF
.,.,TRBV11-2,TRBJ1-1,TGTGCCAGCAGCTTAGGGACAGCAAGAAACACTGAAGCTTTCTTT,CASSLGTARNTEAFF
TRBD1,.,TRBV5-4,TRBJ1-2,TGTGCCAGCAGCTTACAGGGGGCGACGGGCTACACCTTC,CASSLQGATGYTF
.,.,TRBV14,TRBJ1-1,TGTGCCAGCAGCTATTCGGGGGTAAACACTGAAGCTTTCTTT,CASSYSGVNTEAFF
TRBD1,.,TRBV6-6,TRBJ2-7,TGTGCCACAAAGACCGACAGGGACGAGCAGTACTTC,CATKTDRDEQYF
.,once,TRBV15,TRBJ2-7,TGTGCCACCAGCAGAGTTACAGGGTCCTACGAGCAGTACTTC,CATSRVTGSYEQYF
.,once,TRBV18,TRBJ2-7,TGTGCCAGCTCACCAGGGCAGGTTTACGAGCAGTACTTC,CASSPGQVYEQYF
.,.,TRBV5-1,TRBJ2-7,TGCGCCAGCAGCTTGAGTATCATTTCCTACGAGCAGTACTTC,CASSLSIISYEQYF
.,.,TRBV6-1,TRBJ1-2,TGTGCCAGCACCGGGGAGAGGAACTATGGCTACACCTTC,CASTGERNYGYTF
.,.,TRBV21-1,TRBJ2-3,TGTGCCAGCATCACAAAGGAGCTAGCGGGGGGGACGGCAGATACGCAGTATTTT,CASITKELAGGTADTQYF
.,.,TRBV27,TRBJ2-5,TGTGCCAGCAGGGGCTACACCCGCCAAGAGACCCAGTACTTC,CASRGYTRQETQYF
TRBD1,.,TRBV10-2,TRBJ1-1,TGCGCCAGCAGTAATCAGGGGGCTGGCACTGAAGCTTTCTTT,CASSNQGAGTEAFF
TRBD1,.,TRBV2,TRBJ2-7,TGTGCCAGCAACACAGGGGGCTACGACGAGCAGTACTTC,CASNTGGYDEQYF
.,.,TRBV7-3,TRBJ2-7,TGTGCCAGCAGCTACTATTCGGCAGGCGGTGATTACGAGCAGTACTTC,CASSYYSAGGDYEQYF
.,.,TRBV7-6,TRBJ2-2,TGTGCCAGCAGCCGATGGGGTGCCGGGGAGCTGTTTTTT,CASSRWGAGELFF
TRBD2,.,TRBV25-1,TRBJ2-7,TGTGCCAGCAGTGCGACTAGCCGTCCCTACGAGCAGTACTTC,CASSATSRPYEQYF
.,.,TRBV23-1,TRBJ2-7,TGCGCCAGCAGTCACGGGGAGACGGACAGATTC,CASSHGETDRF
.,.,TRBV14,TRBJ2-2,TGTGCCAGCAGCCAAGTAAACGGAGGAGGGGAGCTGTTTTTT,CASSQVNGGGELFF
.,.,TRBV5-4,TRBJ1-6,TGTGCCAGCAGCCGACGACTGGTTCCCTATAATTCACCCCTCCACTTT,CASSRRLVPYNSPLHF
TRBD1,.,TRBV13,TRBJ2-7,TGTGCCAGCAGCACGACAGGGACCTACGAGCAGTACTTC,CASSTTGTYEQYF
.,.,TRBV30,TRBJ2-5,TGTGCCTGGAACGTGGACCTCGTTGAGACCCAGTACTTC,CAWNVDLVETQYF
.,.,TRBV2,TRBJ1-1,TGTGCCAGCATAGGAACGGGGGCGCCCACTGAAGCTTTCTTT,CASIGTGAPTEAFF
.,.,TRBV5-1,TRBJ1-3,TGCGCCAGCAGCTTGGGTGGGAGTACTGGAAACACCATATATTTT,CASSLGGSTGNTIYF
.,.,TRBV5-1,TRBJ2-7,TGCGCCAGCAGCTTGTCAGTAGGGGCAGCAGGCTACGAGCAGTACTTC,CASSLSVGAAGYEQYF
.,.,TRBV18,TRBJ2-7,TGTGCCAGCTCACCGTCGGAGTACGAGCAGTACTTC,CASSPSEYEQYF
.,.,TRBV2,TRBJ2-7,TGTGCCAGCAGTCCGAGCGCTGCCTCGGGCGAGCAGTACTTC,CASSPSAASGEQYF
TRBD2,.,TRBV6-1,TRBJ2-1,TGTGCCAGCAGACGGGGGGGCCCCTACAATGAGCAGTTCTTC,CASRRGGPYNEQFF
TRBD2,once,TRBV9,TRBJ2-1,TGTGCCAGCAGCGTCCAAGTTCTAGCGGGAGGGGCCAATGAGCAGTTCTTC,CASSVQVLAGGANEQFF
.,.,TRBV5-1,TRBJ2-7,TGCGCCAGCAGCTTGGAAGGGACCCCCTACGAGCAGTACTTC,CASSLEGTPYEQYF
.,.,TRBV29-1,TRBJ1-1,TGCAGCGTTGAGGTGGGTCTGGGCACTGAAGCTTTCTTT,CSVEVGLGTEAFF
TRBD1,once,TRBV7-9,TRBJ2-7,TGTGCCAGCAGCTCCCGGACAGGGTCCGACGAGCAGTACTTC,CASSSRTGSDEQYF
.,.,TRBV19,TRBJ2-5,TGTGCCAGTAGTATCCCGGGGGAAGAGACCCAGTACTTC,CASSIPGEETQYF
.,.,TRBV5-4,TRBJ2-2,TGTGCCAGCAGCGTGGCCAGGGCCGGGGAGCTGTTTTTT,CASSVARAGELFF
.,.,TRBV5-8,TRBJ1-3,TGTGCCAGCAGCTTGGAAGGTGGCAGAACCGGAAACACCATATATTTT,CASSLEGGRTGNTIYF
.,.,TRBV6-6,TRBJ2-3,TGTGCCAGCAGTTACTCGCGGCTAGCCGAGCAGTATTTT,CASSYSRLAEQYF
.,.,TRBV5-1,TRBJ2-5,TGCGCCAGCAGCGGGAGGGGGGACCCTCAAGAGACCCAGTACTTC,CASSGRGDPQETQYF
.,.,TRBV5-1,TRBJ2-5,TGCGCCAGCAGCTTTGTTCCAGGGGTCCAGGAGACCCAGTACTTC,CASSFVPGVQETQYF
.,.,TRBV6-6,TRBJ2-3,TGTGCCAGCAACAAGGTTGGCACAGATACGCAGTATTTT,CASNKVGTDTQYF
TRBD1,.,TRBV19,TRBJ1-4,TGTGCCAGTAGTGGTGGACAGGGATATGAAAAACTGTTTTTT,CASSGGQGYEKLFF
.,.,TRBV30,TRBJ2-7,TGTGCCTGGAGTAAACAGGGTTACGAGCAGTACTTC,CAWSKQGYEQYF
TRBD1,.,TRBV29-1,TRBJ2-7,TGCAGCGCAAGCGGACAGGGGGTCGAGCAGTACTTC,CSASGQGVEQYF
TRBD1,.,TRBV6-1,TRBJ1-2,TGTGCCAGCAGCCAGGGGGGGGGTTATGGCTACACCTTC,CASSQGGGYGYTF
TRBD1,.,TRBV18,TRBJ1-1,TGTGCCAGCTCACCACGAGGGGGCGCGAGTCTGAACACTGAAGCTTTCTTT,CASSPRGGASLNTEAFF
.,.,TRBV19,TRBJ1-6,TGTGCCAGTAGTATATTGCAGGGAAATTCACCCCTCCACTTT,CASSILQGNSPLHF
.,.,TRBV29-1,TRBJ1-4,TGCAGCGTTGTATGGGCTGGTAATGAAAAACTGTTTTTT,CSVVWAGNEKLFF
.,.,TRBV19,TRBJ1-2,TGTGCCAGTAGTACTGAACTGAATGGCTACACCTTC,CASSTELNGYTF
TRBD1,.,TRBV5-1,TRBJ2-7,TGCGCCAGCAGCTCGGGGACAGGGGTGACCTACGAGCAGTACTTC,CASSSGTGVTYEQYF
.,.,TRBV30,TRBJ2-5,TGTGCCTGGAGTTCCGGGGGAGGCGAGACCCAGTACTTC,CAWSSGGGETQYF
.,.,TRBV29-1,TRBJ2-3,TGCAGCGTTGGAGTTGGACAGAGCACAGATACGCAGTATTTT,CSVGVGQSTDTQYF